This is a list of T cell receptor beta chains from one sample in a study of monozygotic twins with inflammatory bowel disease. TCRdb re-called the 5' RACE reads; one entry per CDR3 protein, DNA not given. The listing contains 400,000 to 500,000 distinct CDR3 sequences. The material sequenced was blood. Receptors were obtained from a human donor with ulcerative colitis or Crohn's disease, or a healthy co-twin of an affected twin (not recorded which). The CDR3 runs from the conserved cysteine through the conserved F or W.

v_gene	j_gene	CDR3aa
TRBV12-3/TRBV12-4	TRBJ1-1	CASRSSGAPSEAFF
TRBV6-2/TRBV6-3	TRBJ1-5	CASQIGNQPQHF
TRBV18	TRBJ1-5	CASSPSPGFDNQPQHF
TRBV2	TRBJ1-2	CASSRDGINYGYTF
TRBV29-1	TRBJ2-1	CSVEVYNEQFF
TRBV12-3/TRBV12-4	TRBJ2-1	CASSFPGLAGGPSSYNEQFF
TRBV5-6	TRBJ1-1	CASSLVRDRRSRNTEAFF
TRBV7-9	TRBJ1-1	CASTLSGDTEAFF
TRBV7-6	TRBJ2-2	CASSRQSGGTGELFF
TRBV5-1	TRBJ2-7	CASGDGSAYEQYF
TRBV2	TRBJ1-1	CAIDRGVTEAFF
TRBV5-4	TRBJ2-5	CASSLAPDSKTQYF
TRBV7-2	TRBJ2-7	CASSSTVVYEQYF
TRBV18	TRBJ2-1	CASSPLSGGRGYNEQFF
TRBV5-4	TRBJ2-3	CASSLQREGTDTQYF
TRBV28	TRBJ1-2	CASRKQGEVHGYTF
TRBV20-1	TRBJ1-5	CSAIPLSTGVSNQPQHF
TRBV11-2	TRBJ2-2	CASKERERFTGELFF
TRBV5-1	TRBJ2-3	CASSLSGTSDTDTQYF
TRBV5-8	TRBJ2-1	CASSVGTARYNEQFF
TRBV4-2	TRBJ2-7	CASSQDLGMLLPEGYEQYF
TRBV15	TRBJ2-5	CATKGGGLQETQYF
TRBV5-1	TRBJ2-7	CASTPDRSSYEQYF
TRBV20-1	TRBJ2-3	CSVKPLAEGTDTQYF
TRBV4-3	TRBJ2-3	CASSRFAGPDTDTQYF
TRBV20-1	TRBJ2-5	CSALNPGLQETQYF
TRBV4-1	TRBJ2-5	CASSGQGGSETQYF
TRBV20-1	TRBJ2-3	CSGVGLAVRTDTQYF
TRBV20-1	TRBJ1-5	CSAKQPDSNQPQHF
TRBV27	TRBJ2-7	CASSLLWGSYEQYF
TRBV3-1	TRBJ2-4	CASSQGLDIQYF
TRBV7-9	TRBJ2-1	CASSPPRNTYNEQFF
TRBV30	TRBJ1-2	CAWRERGGILYGYTF
TRBV20-1	TRBJ1-2	CSVRGADYGYTF
TRBV12-3/TRBV12-4	TRBJ1-1	CASSDIVNTEAFF
TRBV29-1	TRBJ2-2	CSVSYYGTGELFF
TRBV5-1	TRBJ2-1	CASSTRPSNEQFF
TRBV7-3	TRBJ2-6	CASSSPGGGRSGGANVLTF
TRBV20-1	TRBJ1-1	CSAPGGRSMNTEAFF
TRBV7-2	TRBJ2-5	CASSLWTQETQYF
TRBV7-9	TRBJ1-1	CASATRTVEAFF
TRBV12-3/TRBV12-4	TRBJ2-5	CASSLSLARFGNRGEETQYF